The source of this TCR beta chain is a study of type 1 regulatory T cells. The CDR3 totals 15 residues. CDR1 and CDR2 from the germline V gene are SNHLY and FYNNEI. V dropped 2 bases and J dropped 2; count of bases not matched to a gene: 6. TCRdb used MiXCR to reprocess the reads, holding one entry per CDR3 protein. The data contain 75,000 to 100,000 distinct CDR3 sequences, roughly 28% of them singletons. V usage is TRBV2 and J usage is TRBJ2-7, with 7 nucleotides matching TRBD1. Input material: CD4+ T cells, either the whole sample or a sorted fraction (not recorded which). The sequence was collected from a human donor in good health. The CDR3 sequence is CASSEQGQLPYEQYF. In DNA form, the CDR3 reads TGTGCCAGCAGTGAACAGGGACAGCTCCCCTACGAGCAGTACTTC.